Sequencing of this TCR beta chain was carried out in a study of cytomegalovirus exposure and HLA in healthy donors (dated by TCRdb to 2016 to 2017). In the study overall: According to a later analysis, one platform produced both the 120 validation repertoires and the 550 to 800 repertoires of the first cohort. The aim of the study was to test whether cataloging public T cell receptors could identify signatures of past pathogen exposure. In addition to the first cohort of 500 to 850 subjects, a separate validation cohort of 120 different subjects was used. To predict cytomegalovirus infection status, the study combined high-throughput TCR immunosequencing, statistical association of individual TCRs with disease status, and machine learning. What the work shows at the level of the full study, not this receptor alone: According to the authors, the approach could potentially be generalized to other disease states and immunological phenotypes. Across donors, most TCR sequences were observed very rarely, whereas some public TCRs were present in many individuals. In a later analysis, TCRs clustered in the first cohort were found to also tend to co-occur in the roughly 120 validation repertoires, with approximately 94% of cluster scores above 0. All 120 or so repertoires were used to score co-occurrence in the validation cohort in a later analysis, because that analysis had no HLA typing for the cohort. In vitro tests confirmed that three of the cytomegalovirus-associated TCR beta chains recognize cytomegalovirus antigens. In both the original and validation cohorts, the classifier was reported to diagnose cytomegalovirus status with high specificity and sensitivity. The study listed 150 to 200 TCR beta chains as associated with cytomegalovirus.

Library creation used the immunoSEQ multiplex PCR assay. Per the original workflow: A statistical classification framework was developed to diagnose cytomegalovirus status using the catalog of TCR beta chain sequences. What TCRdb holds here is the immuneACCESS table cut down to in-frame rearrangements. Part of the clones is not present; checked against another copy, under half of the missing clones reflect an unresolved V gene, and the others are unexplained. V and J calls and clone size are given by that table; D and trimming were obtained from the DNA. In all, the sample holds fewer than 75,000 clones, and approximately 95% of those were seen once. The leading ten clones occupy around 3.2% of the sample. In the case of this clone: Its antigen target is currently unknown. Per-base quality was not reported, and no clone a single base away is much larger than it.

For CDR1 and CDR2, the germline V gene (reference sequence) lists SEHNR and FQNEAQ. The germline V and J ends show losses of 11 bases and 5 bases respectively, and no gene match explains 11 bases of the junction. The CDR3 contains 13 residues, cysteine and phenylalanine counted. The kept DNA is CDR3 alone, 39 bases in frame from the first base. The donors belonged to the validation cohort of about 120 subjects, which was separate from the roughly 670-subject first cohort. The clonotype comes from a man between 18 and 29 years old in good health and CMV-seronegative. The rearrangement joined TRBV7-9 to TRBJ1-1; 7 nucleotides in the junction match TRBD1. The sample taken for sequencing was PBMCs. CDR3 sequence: CAVPRDSGTEAFF. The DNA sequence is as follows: TGTGCCGTTCCCCGGGACAGCGGGACTGAAGCTTTCTTT. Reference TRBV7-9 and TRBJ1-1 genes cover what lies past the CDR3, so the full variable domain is DTGVSQNPRHKITKRGQNVTFRCDPISEHNRLYWYRQTLGQGPEFLTYFQNEAQLEKSRLLSDRFSAERPKGSFSTLEIQRTEQGDSAMYLCAVPRDSGTEAFFGQGTRLTVV.